This TCR beta chain was sequenced for a study of blood T cells in healthy people across ages. Alongside a J-beta primer mix, a sample-barcoded 5' primer served in a second PCR lasting about 6 to 12 cycles. TCRdb fed the 5' RACE reads into MiXCR, producing one record per CDR3 protein. The table has 1.5 million to 2 million distinct CDR3 sequences, 25% to 30% seen once. CDR3 length: 15 residues. Germline V gene sequence: CDR1 GTSNPN, CDR2 SVGIG (reference sequence). The junction had 6 bases not matched to a gene; V was cut back by 4 bases and J by 3 bases. This chain connects TRBV30 to TRBJ1-5; TRBD1 aligns across 10 bases. This clonotype was obtained from a woman in her 30s in good health. The specimen sequenced was blood. DNA of the CDR3: TGTGCCTGGAAGGGACAGGGGATTGTCAATCAGCCCCAGCATTTT. Translated, it gives CAWKGQGIVNQPQHF.